This note documents a single T cell receptor beta chain sequence. What this receptor recognizes is not known. Base qualities were left out, and no much larger clone turns up one base away. The data were taken from a study of OX40 agonist ivuxolimab in advanced cancers. Concerning the study at large: The costimulatory receptor OX40 (CD134) was targeted by ivuxolimab, a fully human IgG2 agonistic monoclonal antibody. Prior anti-PD-1, anti-PD-L1 or anti-CTLA-4 therapy was permitted, and checkpoint inhibitors had been received by less than 45% of dose-escalation patients. The paper covers the monotherapy dose-escalation part of the phase I ivuxolimab trial, which included N ≈ 50 patients. Partial responses occurred in three dose-escalation patients: two with cutaneous melanoma and one with hepatocellular carcinoma. Intravenous ivuxolimab was administered to patients every 2 weeks at six dose levels: 0.01, 0.1, 0.3, 1.5, 3 and 10 mg/kg. Peripheral TCRbeta sequencing aimed to test whether ivuxolimab altered TCR sequence diversity and caused clonal T-cell expansion. Of the roughly 52 patients in dose escalation, around 20 had hepatocellular carcinoma, approximately 15 had melanoma, 9 had renal cell carcinoma and 9 had head and neck cancer. In the dose-escalation cohort, around four fifths of patients were male, and the mean age was about 55 years, with a range of roughly 23 to 85.

Patients with a history of autoimmune disease or receiving systemic immunosuppression were excluded from the trial. Peripheral blood for TCR sequencing was collected from all dose cohorts at baseline, on cycle 4 day 1, and on cycle 7 day 1. The samples were taken from a phase I, first-in-human, multicenter, open-label dose-escalation trial of ivuxolimab. Adults with locally advanced or metastatic melanoma, renal cell, hepatocellular, or head and neck squamous cell carcinoma were enrolled in the trial. CD4+ and CD8+ T cells were sorted separately from peripheral blood before TCR sequencing. A distance of 11 bases separates the germline ends of V and J, which lose 4 bases and 0 bases respectively. For CDR1 and CDR2, the germline V gene lists SGDLS and YYNGEE. The cysteine opens and the phenylalanine closes a CDR3 of 14 amino acids. Only the CDR3 part of the read is kept: 42 bases, read in frame from the first base.

Genomic DNA was isolated from the sorted cells so that the TCRbeta CDR3 region could be sequenced. The immunoSEQ Assay was used to sequence the TCRbeta CDR3 regions. TCRdb limited this immuneACCESS table to in-frame rearrangements with V and J called. A share of clones is missing; checked studies link under half to unresolved V genes, and the rest is unexplained. The sample data list tens of thousands of clones, and about 85% of these were observed just once. The ten largest clonotypes hold approximately 1.4% of the sample. The paper's findings and limits, for the study overall: After ivuxolimab, more expanded clones were found on average in CD8+ T cells than in CD4+ T cells. Partial responders in the 0.1-3.0 mg/kg groups had among the lowest normalized peripheral clonal expansion, especially among CD8+ T cells. Low levels of normalized T-cell clonal expansion were also shown by some nonresponding patients. The antigen specificity of the clonally expanded peripheral T cells was not determined. At doses of 0.1 to 3.0 mg/kg, clonal expansion of both CD4+ and CD8+ blood T cells was observed from baseline to week 6.

This sample comprised CD4+ or CD8+ T cells sorted from blood, obtained in a trial of the OX40 agonist ivuxolimab. The receptor chain draws on TRBV9 and TRBJ2-7; a confident D gene designation cannot be given. The clonotype comes from an adult with an advanced solid tumor such as melanoma, head and neck, liver or kidney cancer. The DNA sequence reads TGTGCCAGCAGCCCCTCCGGAGCCTCCTACGAGCAGTACTTC. It codes for CASSPSGASYEQYF.